The 3 T cell receptor beta chains listed next were all sequenced from one sample in a study of T-cell reconstitution after alpha-beta-depleted transplantation in children. The TCRbeta library incorporated unique molecular identifiers. MiXCR, run by TCRdb on the PCR reads, gives a single entry per CDR3 protein. The sample yields about 360,000 distinct CDR3 sequences, about an eighth seen once. The specimen was PBMCs, collected from the stem cell graft. The receptor source for this set is a human donor who donated a stem cell graft to a child with Fanconi anemia.

The J gene is TRBJ1-1, the V gene TRBV7-6, with D possibly TRBD1 on 5 matching bases. The germline gives CDR1 SGHVS, CDR2 FNYEAQ. The CDR3 extends over 14 amino acids. V was shortened by 5 bases and J by 3 bases, with 13 bases between the two germline ends. The chain's CDR3 is CASSISGRYTEAFF. The CDR3 coding sequence is TGTGCCAGCAGCATCTCAGGGAGATACACTGAAGCTTTCTTT.

There are many counts of this clonotype. The chain is built from TRBV5-6 and TRBJ2-2; D ambiguous. Looked up from germline, CDR1 is SGHDT and CDR2 is YYEEEE. This CDR3 contains 14 residues. V was cut by 0 bases and J by 3 bases, with 6 bases left in between. CDR3 nucleotide sequence: TGTGCCAGCAGCTTGGTGGGCCACACCGGGGAGCTGTTTTTT. Translation gives CASSLVGHTGELFF.

This chain uses TRBV28 with TRBJ2-1; the match to TRBD2 covers 14 bases. Per germline, CDR1 MDHEN and CDR2 SYDVKM. The CDR3 has 17 amino acids. The DNA of the CDR3 is TGTGCTACCCAGGGACTAGCGGGGGCAGAGAACTACAATGAGCAGTTCTTC. This codes for CATQGLAGAENYNEQFF.